These T cell receptor beta chains were read from a single sample in a study of post-analysis software for immune sequencing data. TCRdb reprocessed the PCR reads via MiXCR and lists one record per CDR3 protein. The sample contains some 890,000 distinct CDR3 sequences, about 53% of which appear only once. The sample consisted of blood. These receptors were obtained from a girl aged 10-17 years with multiple sclerosis. CDR3s include the opening cysteine and the closing phenylalanine or tryptophan. A row's size may be missing; if present it is once, few, many or a size class.

clone size: .
CDR3 length: 13
V gene: TRBV5-1
J gene: TRBJ2-5
CDR3 protein: CASSFMEQETQYF

clone size: .
CDR3 length: 17
V gene: TRBV12-3/TRBV12-4
J gene: TRBJ2-1
CDR3 protein: CASSSRSGDSSYNEQFF

clone size: .
CDR3 length: 14
V gene: TRBV20-1
J gene: TRBJ2-4
CDR3 protein: CSARDGGGDDIQYF

clone size: .
CDR3 length: 13
V gene: TRBV14
J gene: TRBJ2-5
CDR3 protein: CASSQSGTIRQYF

clone size: .
CDR3 length: 14
V gene: TRBV7-2
J gene: TRBJ2-7
CDR3 protein: CASSPGGNSYEQYF

clone size: .
CDR3 length: 13
V gene: TRBV7-2
J gene: TRBJ1-2
CDR3 protein: CTSSLHRTYGYTF

clone size: .
CDR3 length: 16
V gene: TRBV20-1
J gene: TRBJ1-4
CDR3 protein: CSALNVRQSLNEKLFF

clone size: .
CDR3 length: 16
V gene: TRBV28
J gene: TRBJ1-4
CDR3 protein: CASRDWTDATNEKLFF

clone size: .
CDR3 length: 14
V gene: TRBV28
J gene: TRBJ2-4
CDR3 protein: CASRPDRGRGEQYF

clone size: .
CDR3 length: 15
V gene: TRBV29-1
J gene: .
CDR3 protein: CSGDSGVSSYNEQYF

clone size: .
CDR3 length: 16
V gene: TRBV27
J gene: TRBJ2-5
CDR3 protein: CASRLAGALTQETQYF

clone size: .
CDR3 length: 16
V gene: TRBV7-9
J gene: TRBJ2-1
CDR3 protein: CASSTERGVPYNEQFF

clone size: few
CDR3 length: 15
V gene: TRBV27
J gene: TRBJ1-2
CDR3 protein: CASSFDQFQVYGYTF

clone size: .
CDR3 length: 14
V gene: TRBV20-1
J gene: TRBJ2-7
CDR3 protein: CNARGQGFSYEQYF

clone size: .
CDR3 length: 15
V gene: TRBV20-1
J gene: .
CDR3 protein: CSATTRGGYSYEQYF

clone size: .
CDR3 length: 16
V gene: TRBV12-5
J gene: TRBJ2-1
CDR3 protein: CASGSPFGTRYNEQFF

clone size: few
CDR3 length: 12
V gene: TRBV29-1
J gene: TRBJ2-7
CDR3 protein: CSVFTPGHSQYF

clone size: .
CDR3 length: 16
V gene: TRBV2
J gene: TRBJ2-1
CDR3 protein: CASSFGTGGLRGEQFF